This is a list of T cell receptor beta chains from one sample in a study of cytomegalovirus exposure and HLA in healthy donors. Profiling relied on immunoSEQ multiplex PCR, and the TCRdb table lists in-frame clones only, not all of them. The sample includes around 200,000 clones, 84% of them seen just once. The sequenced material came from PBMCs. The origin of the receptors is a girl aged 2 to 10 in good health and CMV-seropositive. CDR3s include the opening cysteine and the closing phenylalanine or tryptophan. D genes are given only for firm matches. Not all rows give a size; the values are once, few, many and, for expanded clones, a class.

CDR3 DNA: TGTGCCAGCAGCATACCATCCGTCGGGGGGCTCACTGAAGCTTTCTTT; CDR3 protein: CASSIPSVGGLTEAFF; J gene: TRBJ1-1; D gene: -; clone size: few; V gene: TRBV9
CDR3 DNA: TGTGCCAGTAGTCTCCAGGGATGGGGCTACACCTTC; CDR3 protein: CASSLQGWGYTF; J gene: TRBJ1-2; D gene: -; clone size: once; V gene: TRBV19
CDR3 DNA: TGTGCCAGCAGTGTGGGGGGGGGCTACACCTTC; CDR3 protein: CASSVGGGYTF; J gene: TRBJ1-2; D gene: -; clone size: -; V gene: TRBV25-1
CDR3 DNA: TGTGCCATCAGTGCGGCCGGGATCCAATCTGGAAACACCATATATTTT; CDR3 protein: CAISAAGIQSGNTIYF; J gene: TRBJ1-3; D gene: -; clone size: -; V gene: TRBV10-3
CDR3 DNA: TGTGCCGCTACACAGGGAAATCAGCCCCAGCATTTT; CDR3 protein: CAATQGNQPQHF; J gene: TRBJ1-5; D gene: -; clone size: -; V gene: TRBV6-1
CDR3 DNA: TGTGCCAGCAGTTACTCGGGGGGCGGGGGCACTGAAGCTTTCTTT; CDR3 protein: CASSYSGGGGTEAFF; J gene: TRBJ1-1; D gene: -; clone size: -; V gene: TRBV6-5
CDR3 DNA: TGTGCCAGCAGCGTAGGGATTGGAGAGGGGAACACTGAAGCTTTCTTT; CDR3 protein: CASSVGIGEGNTEAFF; J gene: TRBJ1-1; D gene: -; clone size: -; V gene: TRBV9
CDR3 DNA: TGCGCCAGCAGCCAGAGCGGGGCCCCCACAGATACGCAGTATTTT; CDR3 protein: CASSQSGAPTDTQYF; J gene: TRBJ2-3; D gene: TRBD2; clone size: -; V gene: TRBV4-1
CDR3 DNA: TGTGCCAGCGCCGCCGGGCAGGGTCAGCCCCAGCATTTT; CDR3 protein: CASAAGQGQPQHF; J gene: TRBJ1-5; D gene: -; clone size: -; V gene: TRBV2
CDR3 DNA: TGCGCCAGCAGCTTCGGGTTAGACTATGGCTACACCTTC; CDR3 protein: CASSFGLDYGYTF; J gene: TRBJ1-2; D gene: -; clone size: -; V gene: TRBV5-1
CDR3 DNA: TGTGCCAGCAGTGGGGGACAGGGGAACACCGGGGAGCTGTTTTTT; CDR3 protein: CASSGGQGNTGELFF; J gene: TRBJ2-2; D gene: TRBD1; clone size: -; V gene: TRBV25-1
CDR3 DNA: TGTGCCTGGAGTCTTCGGGAAAAACTGTTTTTT; CDR3 protein: CAWSLREKLFF; J gene: TRBJ1-4; D gene: -; clone size: few; V gene: TRBV30
CDR3 DNA: TGCGCCAGCAGCTCGGGACTAGCGGGAGGGTTGGACGAGCAGTACTTC; CDR3 protein: CASSSGLAGGLDEQYF; J gene: TRBJ2-7; D gene: TRBD2; clone size: -; V gene: TRBV5-1
CDR3 DNA: TGTGCTAGCGGCGAGGATGGGACCCAGTACTTC; CDR3 protein: CASGEDGTQYF; J gene: TRBJ2-5; D gene: -; clone size: -; V gene: TRBV7-7
CDR3 DNA: TGCGCCAGCAGCCCCGGACTAGCGGGGGCGATCGCCAATGAGCAGTTCTTC; CDR3 protein: CASSPGLAGAIANEQFF; J gene: TRBJ2-1; D gene: TRBD2; clone size: -; V gene: TRBV4-1
CDR3 DNA: TGTGCCAGCACTCACGGGGGGGCGGACACCGGGGAGCTGTTTTTT; CDR3 protein: CASTHGGADTGELFF; J gene: TRBJ2-2; D gene: TRBD2; clone size: -; V gene: TRBV6-1
CDR3 DNA: TGTGCCAGCAGCCCAATCAGGTGGGAGGTGCAAGAGACCCAGTACTTC; CDR3 protein: CASSPIRWEVQETQYF; J gene: TRBJ2-5; D gene: -; clone size: -; V gene: TRBV7-8
CDR3 DNA: TGCAGCGTTGAGGTGCCAGGTGATAACTATGGCTACACCTTC; CDR3 protein: CSVEVPGDNYGYTF; J gene: TRBJ1-2; D gene: -; clone size: once; V gene: TRBV29-1
CDR3 DNA: TGTGCCAGCAGCCCCACCCGACTAGCGGGATATCAGGGTCGAAACGAGCAGTACTTC; CDR3 protein: CASSPTRLAGYQGRNEQYF; J gene: TRBJ2-7; D gene: TRBD2; clone size: -; V gene: TRBV5-6
CDR3 DNA: TGCAGCGTTGACCGGGGGAACACTGAAGCTTTCTTT; CDR3 protein: CSVDRGNTEAFF; J gene: TRBJ1-1; D gene: -; clone size: few; V gene: TRBV29-1
CDR3 DNA: TGTGCCAGTAGTATTCGGGGACAGGGGACAGAGCAGTACTTC; CDR3 protein: CASSIRGQGTEQYF; J gene: TRBJ2-7; D gene: TRBD1; clone size: -; V gene: TRBV19
CDR3 DNA: TGTGCCAGCACAACCATTGGGGGGGCGAGTGAAGCTTTCTTT; CDR3 protein: CASTTIGGASEAFF; J gene: TRBJ1-1; D gene: -; clone size: once; V gene: TRBV6-5
CDR3 DNA: TGTGCCAGCAGCTTGGAGTTAGCGGGAGAAGAGACCCAGTACTTC; CDR3 protein: CASSLELAGEETQYF; J gene: TRBJ2-5; D gene: TRBD2; clone size: -; V gene: TRBV5-6
CDR3 DNA: TGTGCCAGCAGTGTTATACAGGGACAGGGGGCGCAGTATTTT; CDR3 protein: CASSVIQGQGAQYF; J gene: TRBJ2-3; D gene: TRBD1; clone size: -; V gene: TRBV6-1
CDR3 DNA: TGTGCCTGGAGTGGTAGGGGTTGGGGGCCGGATACGCAGTATTTT; CDR3 protein: CAWSGRGWGPDTQYF; J gene: TRBJ2-3; D gene: -; clone size: -; V gene: TRBV30
CDR3 DNA: TGTGCCAACTTAAGGGAGGCTTGGAATAAATTCGGGCTGGAGACCCAGTACTTC; CDR3 protein: CANLREAWNKFGLETQYF; J gene: TRBJ2-5; D gene: -; clone size: -; V gene: TRBV7-3
CDR3 DNA: TGTGCCAGCCGGGACAGCTCCTACAATGAGCAGTTCTTC; CDR3 protein: CASRDSSYNEQFF; J gene: TRBJ2-1; D gene: TRBD1; clone size: -; V gene: TRBV28
CDR3 DNA: TGTGCCAGCAGTGCGGGGACACCAGCCTACAATGAGCAGTTCTTC; CDR3 protein: CASSAGTPAYNEQFF; J gene: TRBJ2-1; D gene: -; clone size: -; V gene: TRBV2
CDR3 DNA: TGTGCCAGCTCCGGGACTAGCGGGAGGGGTGAGCAGTTCTTC; CDR3 protein: CASSGTSGRGEQFF; J gene: TRBJ2-1; D gene: TRBD2; clone size: -; V gene: TRBV27
CDR3 DNA: TGTGCCATCAGTGAGCGGGGACAGGGGGAGACCCAGTACTTC; CDR3 protein: CAISERGQGETQYF; J gene: TRBJ2-5; D gene: TRBD1; clone size: -; V gene: TRBV10-3
CDR3 DNA: TGTGCCAGCACTGAAGTTGGACTGGACCAATATACGCAGTATTTT; CDR3 protein: CASTEVGLDQYTQYF; J gene: TRBJ2-3; D gene: -; clone size: -; V gene: TRBV7-9
CDR3 DNA: TGTGCCATCAATCCGGGACAGGGCTCAGATACGCAGTATTTT; CDR3 protein: CAINPGQGSDTQYF; J gene: TRBJ2-3; D gene: TRBD1; clone size: -; V gene: TRBV10-3
CDR3 DNA: TGTGCCAGCGTAGAGGTTGGCTACACCTTC; CDR3 protein: CASVEVGYTF; J gene: TRBJ1-2; D gene: -; clone size: once; V gene: TRBV2
CDR3 DNA: TGTGCCAGCAGCTTGGAGGACAGCACTGAAGCTTTCTTT; CDR3 protein: CASSLEDSTEAFF; J gene: TRBJ1-1; D gene: -; clone size: -; V gene: TRBV5-8
CDR3 DNA: TGTGCCAGCAGTTTAATGACAGGGGATGGCTACACCTTC; CDR3 protein: CASSLMTGDGYTF; J gene: TRBJ1-2; D gene: TRBD1; clone size: -; V gene: TRBV27
CDR3 DNA: TGCACCAGCAGCCAAGACCCTCTCGGACAGGTCAGAGAGGGGAACACTGAAGCTTTCTTT; CDR3 protein: CTSSQDPLGQVREGNTEAFF; J gene: TRBJ1-1; D gene: -; clone size: -; V gene: TRBV1
CDR3 DNA: TGTGCCAGCAGCTTTCAACAGGGCCAGCCCCAGCATTTT; CDR3 protein: CASSFQQGQPQHF; J gene: TRBJ1-5; D gene: -; clone size: -; V gene: TRBV13
CDR3 DNA: TGCGCCAGCCGGCGGGGACGGGGGGACTACGAGCAGTACTTC; CDR3 protein: CASRRGRGDYEQYF; J gene: TRBJ2-7; D gene: TRBD2; clone size: -; V gene: TRBV4-1